A selection of T cell receptor beta chains follows, all from one sample in a study of shared clonotypes between healthy human individuals. Clones were sequenced by immunoSEQ multiplex PCR, and TCRdb holds only the in-frame ones, with some missing. The table shows about 2.1 million clones, with roughly 91% occurring only once. Sequencing input: naive CD8+ T cells from PBMCs. The receptors come from a man aged 18 to 29 in good health. Some clones in this sample may be carry-over from other donors' samples. The CDR3 runs from the conserved cysteine through the conserved F or W. The D gene is left open where the match is weak. Only part of the rows carry a size: once, few, many, or a class if the clone is expanded.

v_gene,d_gene,j_gene,abundance,CDR3aa,CDR3nt
TRBV29-1,NA,TRBJ2-7,NA,CSVVGDGYEQYF,TGCAGCGTTGTAGGGGACGGTTACGAGCAGTACTTC
TRBV5-5,TRBD2,TRBJ2-3,NA,CASTLGSGRGTDTQYF,TGTGCCAGCACCCTTGGTAGCGGGAGGGGCACAGATACGCAGTATTTT
TRBV30,NA,TRBJ1-2,NA,CAWSVNRPDGYTF,TGTGCCTGGAGTGTAAACAGGCCCGACGGCTACACCTTC
TRBV27,NA,TRBJ2-7,NA,CASSPQGRENYYEQYF,TGTGCCAGCAGCCCCCAGGGGCGGGAGAATTACTACGAGCAGTACTTC
TRBV25-1,NA,TRBJ2-1,NA,CASSEYLGGYNEQFF,TGTGCCAGCAGTGAATATCTGGGAGGTTACAATGAGCAGTTCTTC
TRBV29-1,TRBD1,TRBJ2-1,NA,CSAPVLGQRIYNEQFF,TGCAGTGCCCCCGTATTGGGACAGAGAATATACAATGAGCAGTTCTTC
TRBV30,NA,TRBJ1-1,NA,CAWSVGSLNTEAFF,TGTGCCTGGAGTGTTGGCAGTCTGAACACTGAAGCTTTCTTT
TRBV20-1,NA,TRBJ1-1,NA,CSARNTEAFF,TGCAGTGCTCGAAACACTGAAGCTTTCTTT
TRBV5-1,NA,TRBJ1-1,NA,CASSLALDRLNTEAFF,TGCGCCAGCAGCTTGGCCCTGGACCGGCTGAACACTGAAGCTTTCTTT
TRBV5-4,NA,TRBJ1-2,NA,CASRRGGSPYGYTF,TGTGCCAGCAGGCGGGGGGGCAGCCCCTATGGCTACACCTTC
TRBV7-6,NA,TRBJ1-2,NA,CASSFEAAYGYTF,TGTGCCAGCAGCTTCGAGGCCGCATATGGCTACACCTTC
TRBV28,TRBD1,TRBJ2-7,NA,CASKPDRDEPYEQYF,TGTGCCAGCAAACCCGACAGGGACGAGCCCTACGAGCAGTACTTC
TRBV15,TRBD1,TRBJ1-1,NA,CATSSPVRGHTEAFF,TGTGCCACCAGCAGTCCCGTTAGGGGGCACACTGAAGCTTTCTTT
TRBV28,TRBD1,TRBJ2-5,once,CASSLGDREETQYF,TGTGCCAGCAGTTTGGGGGACAGGGAAGAGACCCAGTACTTC
TRBV27,TRBD1,TRBJ1-5,once,CASSWTGGVQPQHF,TGTGCCAGCAGTTGGACAGGGGGGGTTCAGCCCCAGCATTTT
TRBV19,TRBD1,TRBJ2-2,NA,CASSTQGVTGELFF,TGTGCCAGTAGTACTCAGGGGGTCACCGGGGAGCTGTTTTTT
TRBV28,NA,TRBJ2-5,NA,CASTPGAGRETQYF,TGTGCCAGCACCCCAGGGGCTGGTCGGGAGACCCAGTACTTC
TRBV28,NA,TRBJ1-2,NA,CASSFPVAGDGYTF,TGTGCCAGCAGTTTCCCGGTGGCAGGGGATGGCTACACCTTC
TRBV6-5,NA,TRBJ2-3,NA,CASSSLGSHTDTQYF,TGTGCCAGCAGCTCCCTCGGGTCACACACAGATACGCAGTATTTT
TRBV27,NA,TRBJ2-6,NA,CASRGLSGANVLTF,TGTGCCAGCAGGGGGCTTAGTGGGGCCAACGTCCTGACTTTC
TRBV19,NA,TRBJ1-1,NA,CASSMTAGGMNTEAFF,TGTGCCAGTAGTATGACTGCTGGGGGCATGAACACTGAAGCTTTCTTT
TRBV7-8,TRBD1,TRBJ2-1,NA,CATLEGQGLTKPNEQFF,TGTGCCACCCTAGAGGGACAGGGGTTAACTAAGCCCAATGAGCAGTTCTTC
TRBV28,NA,TRBJ1-5,NA,CASSPGSQPQHF,TGTGCCAGCAGTCCAGGAAGTCAGCCCCAGCATTTT
TRBV10-3,TRBD1,TRBJ2-1,NA,CAISSGGNEQFF,TGTGCCATCAGTTCAGGGGGCAATGAGCAGTTCTTC
TRBV4-3,TRBD2,TRBJ2-1,NA,CASSQDREGLAENLSYNEQFF,TGCGCCAGCAGCCAAGATCGGGAGGGACTAGCGGAGAATCTTTCCTACAATGAGCAGTTCTTC